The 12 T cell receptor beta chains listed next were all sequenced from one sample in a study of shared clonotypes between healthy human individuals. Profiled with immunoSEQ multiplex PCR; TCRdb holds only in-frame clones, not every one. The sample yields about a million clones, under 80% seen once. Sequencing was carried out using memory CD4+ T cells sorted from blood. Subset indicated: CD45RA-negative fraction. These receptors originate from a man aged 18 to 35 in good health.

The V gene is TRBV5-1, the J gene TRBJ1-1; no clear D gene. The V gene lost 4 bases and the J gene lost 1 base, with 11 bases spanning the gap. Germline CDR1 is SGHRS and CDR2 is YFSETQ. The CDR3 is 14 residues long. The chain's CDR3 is CASSVNYENTEAFF. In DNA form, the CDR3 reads TGCGCCAGCAGCGTGAACTATGAGAACACTGAAGCTTTCTTT.

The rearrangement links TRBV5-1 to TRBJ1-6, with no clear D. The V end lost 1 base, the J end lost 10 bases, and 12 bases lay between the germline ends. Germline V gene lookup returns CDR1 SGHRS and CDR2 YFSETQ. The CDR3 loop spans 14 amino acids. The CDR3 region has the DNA TGCGCCAGCAGCTTGAGGGTCTCTGGCTCACCCCTCCACTTT. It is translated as CASSLRVSGSPLHF. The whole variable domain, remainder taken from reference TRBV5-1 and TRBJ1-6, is KAGVTQTPRYLIKTRGQQVTLSCSPISGHRSVSWYQQTPGQGLQFLFEYFSETQRNKGNFPGRFSGRQFSNSRSEMNVSTLELGDSALYLCASSLRVSGSPLHFGNGTRLTVT.

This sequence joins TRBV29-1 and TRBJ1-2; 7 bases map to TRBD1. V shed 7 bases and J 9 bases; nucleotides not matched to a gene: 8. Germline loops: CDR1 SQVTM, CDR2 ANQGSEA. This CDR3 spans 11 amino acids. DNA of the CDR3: TGCAGCGCCGGACAGGAACGTAGCTACACCTTC. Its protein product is CSAGQERSYTF. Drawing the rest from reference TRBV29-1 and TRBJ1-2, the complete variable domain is SAVISQKPSRDICQRGTSLTIQCQVDSQVTMMFWYRQQPGQSLTLIATANQGSEATYESGFVIDKFPISRPNLTFSTLTVSNMSPEDSSIYLCSAGQERSYTFGSGTRLTVV.

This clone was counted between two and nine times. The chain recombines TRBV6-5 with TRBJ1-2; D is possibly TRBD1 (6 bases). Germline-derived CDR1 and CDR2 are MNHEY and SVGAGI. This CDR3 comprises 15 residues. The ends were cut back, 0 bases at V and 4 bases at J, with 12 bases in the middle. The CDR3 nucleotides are TGTGCCAGCAGTTACTCATATCAGGGGACCTATGGCTACACCTTC. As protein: CASSYSYQGTYGYTF.

CDR3: CATSRDLGGDKNIQYF. The CDR3 nucleotides read TGTGCCACCAGCAGAGATCTCGGCGGGGACAAAAACATTCAGTACTTC. The genes are TRBV15 and TRBJ2-4, with D perhaps matching TRBD2 (6 bases). Trimming stripped 0 bases from V and 3 bases from J, with 12 bases between. The germline V gene encodes CDR1 LNHNV and CDR2 YYDKDF (reference sequence). The CDR3 is made up of 16 amino acids.

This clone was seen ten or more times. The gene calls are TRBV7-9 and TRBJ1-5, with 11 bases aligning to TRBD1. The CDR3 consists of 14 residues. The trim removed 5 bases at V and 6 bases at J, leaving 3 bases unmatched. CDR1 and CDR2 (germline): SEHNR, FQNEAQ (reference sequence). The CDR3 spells CASSGQGASQPQHF. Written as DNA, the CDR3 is TGTGCCAGCAGCGGACAGGGGGCGAGTCAGCCCCAGCATTTT. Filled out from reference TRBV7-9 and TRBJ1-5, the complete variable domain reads DTGVSQNPRHKITKRGQNVTFRCDPISEHNRLYWYRQTLGQGPEFLTYFQNEAQLEKSRLLSDRFSAERPKGSFSTLEIQRTEQGDSAMYLCASSGQGASQPQHFGDGTRLSIL.

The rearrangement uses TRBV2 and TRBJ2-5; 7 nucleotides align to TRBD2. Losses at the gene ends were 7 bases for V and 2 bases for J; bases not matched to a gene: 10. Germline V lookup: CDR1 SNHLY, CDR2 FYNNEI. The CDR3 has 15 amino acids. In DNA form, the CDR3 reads TGTGCCAGCACCTTAGACCGGGGGGAGCAAGAGACCCAGTACTTC. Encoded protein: CASTLDRGEQETQYF.

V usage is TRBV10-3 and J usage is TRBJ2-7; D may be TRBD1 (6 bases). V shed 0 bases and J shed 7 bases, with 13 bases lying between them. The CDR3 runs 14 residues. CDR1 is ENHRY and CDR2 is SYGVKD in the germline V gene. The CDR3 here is CAISESTGWREQYF. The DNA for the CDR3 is TGTGCCATCAGTGAGTCTACAGGGTGGCGAGAGCAGTACTTC.

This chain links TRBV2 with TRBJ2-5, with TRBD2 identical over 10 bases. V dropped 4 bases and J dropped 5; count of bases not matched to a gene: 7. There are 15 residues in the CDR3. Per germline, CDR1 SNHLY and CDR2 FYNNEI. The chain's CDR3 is CASSGAGGPGETQYF. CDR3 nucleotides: TGTGCCAGCAGTGGAGCGGGGGGGCCAGGGGAGACCCAGTACTTC.

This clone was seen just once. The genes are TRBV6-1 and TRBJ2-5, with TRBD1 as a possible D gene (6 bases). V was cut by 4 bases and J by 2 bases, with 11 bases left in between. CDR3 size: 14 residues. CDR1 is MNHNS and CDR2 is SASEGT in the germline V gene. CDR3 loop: CASSAGTKQETQYF. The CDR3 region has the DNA TGTGCCAGCAGTGCCGGGACAAAACAAGAGACCCAGTACTTC.

The CDR3 region is CASSPREGGNYGYTF. The CDR3 DNA is TGTGCCAGCTCACCACGGGAGGGTGGCAACTATGGCTACACCTTC. The genes are TRBV18 and TRBJ1-2; D gene uncertain. The CDR3 is made up of 15 amino acids. Germline V gene sequence: CDR1 KGHSH, CDR2 LQKENI. Trimming stripped 1 base from V and 2 bases from J, with 11 bases between.

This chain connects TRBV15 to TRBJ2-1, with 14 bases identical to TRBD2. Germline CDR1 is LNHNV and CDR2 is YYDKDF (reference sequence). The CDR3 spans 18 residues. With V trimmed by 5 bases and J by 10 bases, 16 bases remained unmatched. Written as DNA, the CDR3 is TGTGCCACCAGCTGGGGACTAGCGGGGGCCCGAACGGGTTACGAGCAGTTCTTC. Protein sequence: CATSWGLAGARTGYEQFF.